The clone carrying this T cell receptor (beta chain) was seen a handful of times. This record belongs to a study of blood T cells in healthy people across ages. A second PCR of roughly 7 to 11 cycles used a sample-barcoded 5' primer and a J-beta primer mix. MiXCR, run by TCRdb on the 5' RACE reads, gives a single entry per CDR3 protein. In the table there are about 1.8 million distinct CDR3 sequences, around 50% of which are singletons. This CDR3 is built from 14 residues. The junction had 4 bases not matched to a gene; V was cut back by 2 bases and J by 2 bases. Germline lookup yields CDR1 DFQATT and CDR2 SNEGSKA (reference sequence).

The chain carries TRBV20-1 and TRBJ2-5, with TRBD2 matching 8 bases. The receptor comes from a woman aged 35 to 49 in good health. The sample comprised blood. The CDR3 spells CSARSVAGQETQYF. In DNA, the CDR3 is TGCAGTGCTAGAAGCGTAGCGGGGCAAGAGACCCAGTACTTC.